The sequence of this T cell receptor (beta chain) was determined in a study of STAT5B mutations in CD4+ large granular lymphocyte leukemia. Findings and caveats of the study: Less than 30% of private leukemic clonotypes occurred rarely in other patients' non-leukemic repertoires. Without putative leukemic clones, patient CD4-sorted repertoires remained more clonal than healthy CD4+ repertoires.

As concerns this clone: Antigen specificity is unknown.

The CDR3 spans 15 residues. Germline CDR1 is SGDLS and CDR2 is YYNGEE. The ends lost 4 bases at V and 7 bases at J; junction bases unmatched: 10. This was a survey-level run. TCRdb's table, derived via immunoSEQ multiplex PCR, lists solely in-frame clones and lacks some. This table holds about 36,000 clones, approximately 72% found once. V and J are TRBV9 and TRBJ2-2, with 7 bases matching TRBD1. The source of this sequence is a human donor in good health. Material: CD4+ T cells from blood buffy coats. CDR3 region: CASSISTGVVGELFF. The CDR3 coding sequence is TGTGCCAGCAGCATCTCTACAGGGGTGGTCGGGGAGCTGTTTTTT.